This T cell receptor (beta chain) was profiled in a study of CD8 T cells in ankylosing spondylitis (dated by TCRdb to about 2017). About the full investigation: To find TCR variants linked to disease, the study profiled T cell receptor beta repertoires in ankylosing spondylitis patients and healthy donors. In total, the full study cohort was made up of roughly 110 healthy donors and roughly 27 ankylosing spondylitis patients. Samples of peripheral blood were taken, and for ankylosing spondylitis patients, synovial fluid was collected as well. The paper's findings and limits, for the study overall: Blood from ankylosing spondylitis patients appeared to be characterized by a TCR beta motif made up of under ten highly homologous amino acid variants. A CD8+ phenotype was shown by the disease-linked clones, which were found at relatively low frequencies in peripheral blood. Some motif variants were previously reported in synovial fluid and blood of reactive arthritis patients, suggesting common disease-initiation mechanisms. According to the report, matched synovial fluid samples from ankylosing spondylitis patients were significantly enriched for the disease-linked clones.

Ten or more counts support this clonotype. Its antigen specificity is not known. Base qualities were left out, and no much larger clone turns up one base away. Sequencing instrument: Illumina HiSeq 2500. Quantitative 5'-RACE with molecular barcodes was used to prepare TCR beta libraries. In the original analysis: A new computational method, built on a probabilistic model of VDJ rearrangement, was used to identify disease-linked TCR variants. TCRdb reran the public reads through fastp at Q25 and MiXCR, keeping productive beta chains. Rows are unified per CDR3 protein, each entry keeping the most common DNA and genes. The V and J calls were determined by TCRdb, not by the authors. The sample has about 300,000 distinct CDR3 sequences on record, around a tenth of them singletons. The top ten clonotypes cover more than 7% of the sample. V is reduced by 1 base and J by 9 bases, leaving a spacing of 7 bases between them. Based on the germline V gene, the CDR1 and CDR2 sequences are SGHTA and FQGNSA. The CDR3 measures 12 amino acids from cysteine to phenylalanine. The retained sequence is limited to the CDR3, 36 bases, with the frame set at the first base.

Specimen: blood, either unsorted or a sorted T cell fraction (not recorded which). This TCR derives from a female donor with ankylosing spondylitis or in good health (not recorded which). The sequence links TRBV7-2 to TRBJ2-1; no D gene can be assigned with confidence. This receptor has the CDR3 CASSLELTEQFF. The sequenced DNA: TGTGCCAGCAGCTTAGAGCTGACTGAGCAGTTCTTC.